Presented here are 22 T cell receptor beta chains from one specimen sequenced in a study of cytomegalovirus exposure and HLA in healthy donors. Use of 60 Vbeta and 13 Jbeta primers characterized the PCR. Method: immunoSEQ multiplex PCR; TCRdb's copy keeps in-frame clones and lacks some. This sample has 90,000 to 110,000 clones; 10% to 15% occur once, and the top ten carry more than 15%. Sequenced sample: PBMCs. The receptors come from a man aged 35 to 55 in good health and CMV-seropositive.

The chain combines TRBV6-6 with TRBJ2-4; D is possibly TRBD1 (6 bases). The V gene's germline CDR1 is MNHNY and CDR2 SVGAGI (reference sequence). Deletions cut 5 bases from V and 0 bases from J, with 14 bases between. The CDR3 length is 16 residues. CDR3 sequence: CASSPDRNLAKNIQYF. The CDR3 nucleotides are TGTGCCAGCAGTCCCGACAGGAACCTAGCCAAAAACATTCAGTACTTC.

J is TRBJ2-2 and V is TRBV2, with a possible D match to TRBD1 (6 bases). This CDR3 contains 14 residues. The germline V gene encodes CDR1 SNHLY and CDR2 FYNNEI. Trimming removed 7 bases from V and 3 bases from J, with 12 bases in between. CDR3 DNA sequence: TGTGCCAGCACCAGGGGTTATGACACCGGGGAGCTGTTTTTT. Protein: CASTRGYDTGELFF. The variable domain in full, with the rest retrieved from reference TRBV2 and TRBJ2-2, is EPEVTQTPSHQVTQMGQEVILRCVPISNHLYFYWYRQILGQKVEFLVSFYNNEISEKSEIFDDQFSVERPDGSNFTLKIRSTKLEDSAMYFCASTRGYDTGELFFGEGSRLTVL.

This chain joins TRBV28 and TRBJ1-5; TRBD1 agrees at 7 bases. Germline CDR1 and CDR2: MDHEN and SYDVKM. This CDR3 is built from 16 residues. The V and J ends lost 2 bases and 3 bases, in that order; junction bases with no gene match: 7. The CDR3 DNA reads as TGTGCCAGCAGTTTAGGTGTGGGACAGTACAATCAGCCCCAGCATTTT. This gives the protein CASSLGVGQYNQPQHF. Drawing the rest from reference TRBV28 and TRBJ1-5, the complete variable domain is DVKVTQSSRYLVKRTGEKVFLECVQDMDHENMFWYRQDPGLGLRLIYFSYDVKMKEKGDIPEGYSVSREKKERFSLILESASTNQTSMYLCASSLGVGQYNQPQHFGDGTRLSIL.

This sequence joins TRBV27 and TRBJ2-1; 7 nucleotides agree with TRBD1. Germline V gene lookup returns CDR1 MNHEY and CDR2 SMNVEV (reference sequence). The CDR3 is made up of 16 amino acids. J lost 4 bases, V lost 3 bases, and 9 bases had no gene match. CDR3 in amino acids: CASSFLGQKSYNEQFF. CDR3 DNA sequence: TGTGCCAGCAGTTTCTTGGGACAGAAATCTTACAATGAGCAGTTCTTC.

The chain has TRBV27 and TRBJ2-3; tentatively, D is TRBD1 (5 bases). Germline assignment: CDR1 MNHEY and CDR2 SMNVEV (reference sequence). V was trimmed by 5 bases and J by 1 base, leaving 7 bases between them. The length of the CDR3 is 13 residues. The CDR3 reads CASSIRGTDTQYF. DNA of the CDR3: TGTGCCAGCAGTATCAGGGGCACAGATACGCAGTATTTT.

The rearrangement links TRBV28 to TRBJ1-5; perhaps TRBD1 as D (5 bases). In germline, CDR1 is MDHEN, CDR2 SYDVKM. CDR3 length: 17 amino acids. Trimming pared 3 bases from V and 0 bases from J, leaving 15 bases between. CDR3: CASSFTRYRNSNQPQHF. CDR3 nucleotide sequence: TGTGCCAGCAGTTTCACGAGATACAGGAATAGCAATCAGCCCCAGCATTTT. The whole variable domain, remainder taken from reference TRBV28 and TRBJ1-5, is DVKVTQSSRYLVKRTGEKVFLECVQDMDHENMFWYRQDPGLGLRLIYFSYDVKMKEKGDIPEGYSVSREKKERFSLILESASTNQTSMYLCASSFTRYRNSNQPQHFGDGTRLSIL.

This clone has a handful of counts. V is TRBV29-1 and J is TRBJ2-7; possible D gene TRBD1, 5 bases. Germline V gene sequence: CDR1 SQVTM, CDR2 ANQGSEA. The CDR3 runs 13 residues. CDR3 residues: CSVRRANNYEQYF. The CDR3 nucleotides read TGCAGTGTCCGCAGGGCGAACAACTACGAGCAGTACTTC.

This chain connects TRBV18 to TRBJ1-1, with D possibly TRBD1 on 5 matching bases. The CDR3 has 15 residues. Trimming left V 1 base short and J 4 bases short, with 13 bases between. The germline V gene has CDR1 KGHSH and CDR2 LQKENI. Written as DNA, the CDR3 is TGTGCCAGCTCACCACAATGGGGCGACGGCACTGAAGCTTTCTTT. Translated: CASSPQWGDGTEAFF.

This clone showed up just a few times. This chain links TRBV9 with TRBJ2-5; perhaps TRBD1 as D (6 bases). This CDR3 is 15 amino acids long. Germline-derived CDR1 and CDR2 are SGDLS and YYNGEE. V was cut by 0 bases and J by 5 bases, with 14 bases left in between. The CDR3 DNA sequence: TGTGCCAGCAGCGTAGTTCCAGGGGTGAGGGAGACCCAGTACTTC. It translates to CASSVVPGVRETQYF.

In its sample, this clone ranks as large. Written as DNA, the CDR3 is TGTGCCAGCAGCTTAGGGGGGACACCTAACTATGGCTACACCTTC. Translated: CASSLGGTPNYGYTF. V is TRBV11-2 and J is TRBJ1-2, with a tentative D call TRBD1 (6 bases). Germline-derived CDR1 and CDR2 are SGHAT and FQNNGV. CDR3 length equals 15 residues. Trimming shortened V by 1 base and J by 0 bases, and 9 bases separated the two germline ends.

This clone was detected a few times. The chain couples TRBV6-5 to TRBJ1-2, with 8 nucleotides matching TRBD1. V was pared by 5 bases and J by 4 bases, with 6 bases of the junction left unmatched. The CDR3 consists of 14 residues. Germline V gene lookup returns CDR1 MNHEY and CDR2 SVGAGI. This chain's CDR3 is CASSPQTGGYGYTF. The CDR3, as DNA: TGTGCCAGCAGTCCACAAACAGGGGGCTATGGCTACACCTTC.

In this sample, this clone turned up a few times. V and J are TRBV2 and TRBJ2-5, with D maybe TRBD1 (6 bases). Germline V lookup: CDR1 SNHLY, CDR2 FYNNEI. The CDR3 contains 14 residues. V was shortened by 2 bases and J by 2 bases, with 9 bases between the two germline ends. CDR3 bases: TGTGCCAGCAGTGAATACGGACAGCAAGAGACCCAGTACTTC. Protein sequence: CASSEYGQQETQYF. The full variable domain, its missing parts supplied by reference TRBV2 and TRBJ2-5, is EPEVTQTPSHQVTQMGQEVILRCVPISNHLYFYWYRQILGQKVEFLVSFYNNEISEKSEIFDDQFSVERPDGSNFTLKIRSTKLEDSAMYFCASSEYGQQETQYFGPGTRLLVL.

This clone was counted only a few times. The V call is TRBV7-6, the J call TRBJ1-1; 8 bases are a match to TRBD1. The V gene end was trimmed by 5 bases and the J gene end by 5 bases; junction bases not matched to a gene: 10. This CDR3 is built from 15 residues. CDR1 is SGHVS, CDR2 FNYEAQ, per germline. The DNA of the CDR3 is TGTGCCAGCAGCCCGTCGGACAGGGTGACGACTGAAGCTTTCTTT. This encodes CASSPSDRVTTEAFF.

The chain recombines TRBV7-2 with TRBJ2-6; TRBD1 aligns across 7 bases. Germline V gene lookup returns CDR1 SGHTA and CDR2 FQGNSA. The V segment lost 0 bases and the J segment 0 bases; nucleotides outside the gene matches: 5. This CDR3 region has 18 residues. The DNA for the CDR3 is TGTGCCAGCAGCTTAGCGGGGACAGCAATCTCTGGGGCCAACGTCCTGACTTTC. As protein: CASSLAGTAISGANVLTF.

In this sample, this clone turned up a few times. Written as DNA, the CDR3 is TGCAGCGTTGACCGACAGGGCGACGGGGGCTACACCTTC. Protein: CSVDRQGDGGYTF. The gene calls are TRBV29-1 and TRBJ1-2; the match to TRBD1 covers 7 bases. The CDR3 has 13 residues. The V gene end was trimmed by 3 bases and the J gene end by 8 bases; junction bases not matched to a gene: 9. Germline V gene data show CDR1 as SQVTM and CDR2 as ANQGSEA.

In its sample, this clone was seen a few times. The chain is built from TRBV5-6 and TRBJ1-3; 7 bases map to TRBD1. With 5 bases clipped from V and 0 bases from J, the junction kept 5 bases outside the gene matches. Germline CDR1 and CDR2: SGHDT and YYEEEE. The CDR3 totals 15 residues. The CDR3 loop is CASRNRGSSGNTIYF. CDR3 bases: TGTGCCAGCAGGAACAGGGGCAGCTCTGGAAACACCATATATTTT.

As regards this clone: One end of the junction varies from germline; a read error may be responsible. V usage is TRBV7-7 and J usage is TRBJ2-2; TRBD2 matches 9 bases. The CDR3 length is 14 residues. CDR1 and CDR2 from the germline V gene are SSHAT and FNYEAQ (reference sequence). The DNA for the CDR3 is TGTGCTAGCAGTCTAGCGGGACACACCGGGGAGCTGTTTTTT. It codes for CASSLAGHTGELFF.

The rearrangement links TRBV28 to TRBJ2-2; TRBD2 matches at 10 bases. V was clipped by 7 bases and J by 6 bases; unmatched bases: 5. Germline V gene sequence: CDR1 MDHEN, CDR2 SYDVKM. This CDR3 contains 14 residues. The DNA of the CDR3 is TGTGCCAGCACAGCGGGAGGGAGCGCCGGGGAGCTGTTTTTT. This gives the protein CASTAGGSAGELFF.

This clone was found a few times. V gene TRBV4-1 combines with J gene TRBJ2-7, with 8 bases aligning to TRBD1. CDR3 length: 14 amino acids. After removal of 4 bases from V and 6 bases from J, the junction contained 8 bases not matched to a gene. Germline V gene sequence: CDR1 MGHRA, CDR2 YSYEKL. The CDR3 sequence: CASSPRTGLAEQYF. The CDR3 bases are TGCGCCAGCAGCCCCCGGACAGGGCTAGCCGAGCAGTACTTC.

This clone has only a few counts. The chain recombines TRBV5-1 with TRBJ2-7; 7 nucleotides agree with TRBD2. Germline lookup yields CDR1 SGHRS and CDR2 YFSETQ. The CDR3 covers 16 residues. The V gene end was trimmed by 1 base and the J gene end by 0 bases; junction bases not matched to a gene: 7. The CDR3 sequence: CASSLLSGKNSYEQYF. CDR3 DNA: TGCGCCAGCAGCTTGCTGAGCGGGAAAAACTCCTACGAGCAGTACTTC.

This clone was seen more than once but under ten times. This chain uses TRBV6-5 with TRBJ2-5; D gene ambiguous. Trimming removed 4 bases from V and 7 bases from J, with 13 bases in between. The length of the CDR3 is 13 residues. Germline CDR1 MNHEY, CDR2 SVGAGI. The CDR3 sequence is CASSLGSLGTQYF. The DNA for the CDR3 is TGTGCCAGCAGTTTGGGCAGCCTGGGGACCCAGTACTTC.

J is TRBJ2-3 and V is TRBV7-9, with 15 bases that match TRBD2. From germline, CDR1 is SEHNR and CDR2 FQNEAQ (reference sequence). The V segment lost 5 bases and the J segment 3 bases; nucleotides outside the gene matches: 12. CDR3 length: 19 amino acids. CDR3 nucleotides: TGTGCCAGCAGCCGCCTGCCCCTCGGACTAGCGGGAGGGACAGATACGCAGTATTTT. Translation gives CASSRLPLGLAGGTDTQYF.